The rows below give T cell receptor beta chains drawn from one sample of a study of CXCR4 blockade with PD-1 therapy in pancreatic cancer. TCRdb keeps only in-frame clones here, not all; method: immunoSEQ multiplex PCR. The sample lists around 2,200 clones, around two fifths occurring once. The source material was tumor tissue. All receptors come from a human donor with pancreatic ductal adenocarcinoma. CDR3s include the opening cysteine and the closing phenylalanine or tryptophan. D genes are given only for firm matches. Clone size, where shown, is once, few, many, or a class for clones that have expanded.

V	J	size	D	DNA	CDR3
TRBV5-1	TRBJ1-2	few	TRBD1	TGCGCCAGCAGCTTGGCCGAGACAGGGGGACATGGCTACACCTTC	CASSLAETGGHGYTF
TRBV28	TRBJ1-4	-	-	TGTGCCAGCAGGCCCGCTCCGAGAAGGGAAAAACTGTTTTTT	CASRPAPRREKLFF
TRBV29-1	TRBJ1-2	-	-	TGCAGCGTTGCGACAGGCCCCAACTATGGCTACACCTTC	CSVATGPNYGYTF
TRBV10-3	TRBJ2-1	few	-	TGTGCCACCGGAGACAGGTTTTACCGCCCAGAGCAGTTCTTC	CATGDRFYRPEQFF
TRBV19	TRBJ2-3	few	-	TGTGCCAGTAGTTGGACTATCCCGCCAGATACGCAGTATTTT	CASSWTIPPDTQYF
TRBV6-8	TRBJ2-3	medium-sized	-	TGTGCCAGCAGTTACTCCGGGACTAGCACAGATACGCAGTATTTT	CASSYSGTSTDTQYF
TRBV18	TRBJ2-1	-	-	TGTGCCAGCTCACCACCAACGATCAGGGACGAGCAGTTCTTC	CASSPPTIRDEQFF
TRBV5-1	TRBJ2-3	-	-	TGCGCCAGCAGGTCTCAGGGGCGGACAGATACGCAGTATTTT	CASRSQGRTDTQYF
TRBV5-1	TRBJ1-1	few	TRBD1	TGCGCCAGCAGCACGGACAGGGAGAACACTGAAGCTTTCTTT	CASSTDRENTEAFF
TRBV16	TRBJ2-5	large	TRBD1	TGTGCCAGCAGCCTGCCGGGACAGGGGAAAGAGACCCAGTACTTC	CASSLPGQGKETQYF
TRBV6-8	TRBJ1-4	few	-	TGTGCCAGCAGTTACGGGACCGGGGAAAAACTGTTTTTT	CASSYGTGEKLFF
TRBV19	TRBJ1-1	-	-	TGTGCCAGTAGTATGCACGGGGAGGGCACTGAAGCTTTCTTT	CASSMHGEGTEAFF
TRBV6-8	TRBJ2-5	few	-	TGTGCCAGCAGTTACATCGGGAGTCGGGAGACCCAGTACTTC	CASSYIGSRETQYF
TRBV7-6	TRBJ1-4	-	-	TGTGCCAGCAGCTGGGGACGGAATAATGAAAAACTGTTTTTT	CASSWGRNNEKLFF
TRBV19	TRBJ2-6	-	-	TGTGCCACCCGCGGAGTCTCTGGGGCCAACGTCCTGACTTTC	CATRGVSGANVLTF
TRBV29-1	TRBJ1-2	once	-	TGCAGCGTTGAAGATCCCCCCTTGATCCAGGGCTACACCTTC	CSVEDPPLIQGYTF
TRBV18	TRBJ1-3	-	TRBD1	TGTGCCAGCTCACCAGGACAGGGGGGCACTGGAAACACCATATATTTT	CASSPGQGGTGNTIYF
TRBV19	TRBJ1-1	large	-	TGTGCCAGTAGTGCTGGACAGTTCTATGAAGCTTTCTTT	CASSAGQFYEAFF
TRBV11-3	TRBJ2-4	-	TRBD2	TGTGCCAGCAGCCCGTCGGGACTAGCCCATAACATTCAGTACTTC	CASSPSGLAHNIQYF
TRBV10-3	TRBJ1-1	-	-	TGTGCCATCAGTGAGTCTGGTGGGTTGGTCACTGAAGCTTTCTTT	CAISESGGLVTEAFF
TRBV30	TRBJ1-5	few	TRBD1	TGTGCCTGGAACCCGGGACAGAATCAGCCCCAGCATTTT	CAWNPGQNQPQHF
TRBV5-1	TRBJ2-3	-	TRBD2	TGCGCCAGCAGCGGGACAGGGTTCCTAGCGGGGGGGGATACGCAGTATTTT	CASSGTGFLAGGDTQYF
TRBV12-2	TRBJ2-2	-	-	TGTGCAAGTCGCTTAGTTCGTATCACCAACTGTGCCGGGGAGCTGTTTTTT	CASRLVRITNCAGELFF
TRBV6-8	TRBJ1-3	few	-	TGTGCCAGCAGTACTTATGGCGGAGCGAGCTCTGGAAACACCATATATTTT	CASSTYGGASSGNTIYF
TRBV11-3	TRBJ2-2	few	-	TGTGCCAGCAGCCTTCGACCGACCACCGGGGAGCTGTTTTTT	CASSLRPTTGELFF
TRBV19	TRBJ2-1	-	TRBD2	TGTGCCAGTAGCCTTACTAGCGGGGATTACAATGAGCAGTTCTTC	CASSLTSGDYNEQFF
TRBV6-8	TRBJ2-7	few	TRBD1	TGTGCCAGCAGCCGGGACAGTTTCTACGAGCAGTACTTC	CASSRDSFYEQYF
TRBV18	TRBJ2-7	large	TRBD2	TGTGCCAGCTCACCACTCGGGACTAGCGGGAGCGAGCAGTACTTC	CASSPLGTSGSEQYF
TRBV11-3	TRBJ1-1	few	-	TGTGCCAGCAGCTTATCCGGGACGGTGAACACTGAAGCTTTCTTT	CASSLSGTVNTEAFF
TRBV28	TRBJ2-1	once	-	TGTGCGGCGCAGGGGCGCACAGGGAATGAGCAGTTCTTC	CAAQGRTGNEQFF
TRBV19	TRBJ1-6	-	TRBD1	TGTGCCAGTAGTATACAGGGGGCTGAGAATTCACCCCTCCACTTT	CASSIQGAENSPLHF
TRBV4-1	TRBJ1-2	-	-	TGCGCCAGCAGCCAAGATTGGAGCGGGGGGTCATCCTACACCTTC	CASSQDWSGGSSYTF
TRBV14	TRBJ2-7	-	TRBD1	TGTGCCAGCAGAGGACAGGGCTCCTACGAGCAGTACTTC	CASRGQGSYEQYF
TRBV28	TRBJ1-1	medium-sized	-	TGTGCCAGCAGTCCTGACACTGGGAGGATGAACACTGAAGCTTTCTTT	CASSPDTGRMNTEAFF
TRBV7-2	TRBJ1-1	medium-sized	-	TGTGCCAGCAGCACAGGGACAAACACTGAAGCTTTCTTT	CASSTGTNTEAFF
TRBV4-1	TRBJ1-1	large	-	TGCGCCAGCAGCCAAGAGGTCTCAGCTTCAAAAGCTTTCTTT	CASSQEVSASKAFF
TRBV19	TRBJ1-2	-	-	TGTGCCAGTAGTCAAACCTATGGCTACACCTTC	CASSQTYGYTF
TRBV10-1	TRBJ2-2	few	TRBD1	TGCGCCAGCGAACGACCCCCGGGACAGGGTTCGAACACCGGGGAGCTGTTTTTT	CASERPPGQGSNTGELFF
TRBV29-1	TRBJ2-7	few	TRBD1	TGCAGCGCCCGGATGACAGGGGGCCTGGGGGAGCAGTACTTC	CSARMTGGLGEQYF
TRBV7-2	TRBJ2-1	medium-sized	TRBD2	TGTGCCAGCAGCTCGGGGACTAGCAATGAGCAGTTCTTC	CASSSGTSNEQFF
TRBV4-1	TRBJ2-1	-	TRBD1	TGCGCCAGCAGCCAAGAAGGGACAGGGGTTCAGTTCTTC	CASSQEGTGVQFF
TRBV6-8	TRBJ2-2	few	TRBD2	TGTGCCAGCAGTTACACGGGACTAGCGGGGGGGTACAACGGGGAGCTGTTTTTT	CASSYTGLAGGYNGELFF
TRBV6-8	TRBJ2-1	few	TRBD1	TGTGCCAGCAGTTCTTGGACAGGGGGACTTGAGCAGTTCTTC	CASSSWTGGLEQFF
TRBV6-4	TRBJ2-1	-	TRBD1	TGTGCCATCAGTGGCGGGGACAGGACCTACAATGAGCAGTTCTTC	CAISGGDRTYNEQFF
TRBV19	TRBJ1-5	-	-	TGTGCCACCACAACAGAAGATAGCAATCAGCCCCAGCATTTT	CATTTEDSNQPQHF
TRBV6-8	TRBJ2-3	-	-	TGTGCCAGCAGTCCTTCACGGGGCATGGATACGCAGTATTTT	CASSPSRGMDTQYF
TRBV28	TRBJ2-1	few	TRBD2	TGTGCCAGCAGCCTAGGGACTAGTGGTGAGCAGTTCTTC	CASSLGTSGEQFF
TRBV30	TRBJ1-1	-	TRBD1	TGTGCCTGGAAGGGACAGTGGAACACTGAAGCTTTCTTT	CAWKGQWNTEAFF
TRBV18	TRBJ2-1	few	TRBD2	TGTGCCAGCTCACCCAGCGGGGGGGCCGATGAGCAGTTCTTC	CASSPSGGADEQFF
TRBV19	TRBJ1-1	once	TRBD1	TGTGCCAGTAGTCCCGGACAGGGCTCGACTGAAGCTTTCTTT	CASSPGQGSTEAFF
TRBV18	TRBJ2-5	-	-	TGTGCCAGCTCTGACCTAGCGATCGGCGAGACCCAGTACTTC	CASSDLAIGETQYF
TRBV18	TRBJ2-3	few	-	TGTGCCAGCTCACCGATGCAGGGACGCACAGATACGCAGTATTTT	CASSPMQGRTDTQYF
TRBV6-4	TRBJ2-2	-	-	TGTGCCATCAGTGGTGGGAACACCGGGGAGCTGTTTTTT	CAISGGNTGELFF
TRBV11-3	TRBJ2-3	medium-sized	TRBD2	TGTGCCAGCAGCCCCTCCGGGACTAGTGGCTATACGCAGTATTTT	CASSPSGTSGYTQYF
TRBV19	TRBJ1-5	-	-	TGTGCCAGTAGTTTTGAGGGAGGTGGCAATCAGCCCCAGCATTTT	CASSFEGGGNQPQHF
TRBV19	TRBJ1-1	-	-	TGTGCCAGTAGGTCAATGAGGGGAACTGAAGCTTTCTTT	CASRSMRGTEAFF
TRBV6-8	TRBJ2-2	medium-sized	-	TGTGCCACTGGAACACGGTGGACAGACCAAACCGGGGAGCTGTTTTTT	CATGTRWTDQTGELFF
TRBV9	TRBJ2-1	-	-	TGTGCCAGCAGTTTAGGGGTTAGCGGTGAGCAGTTCTTC	CASSLGVSGEQFF
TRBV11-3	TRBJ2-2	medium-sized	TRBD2	TGTGCCAGCAGCTCGAGTTCTCTAGCGGGGCACACCGGGGAGCTGTTTTTT	CASSSSSLAGHTGELFF
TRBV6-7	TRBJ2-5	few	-	TGTGCCAGCAGTGAAGGGCCAACGCTAGAGGAGACCCAGTACTTC	CASSEGPTLEETQYF